The following is a TCR beta chain sequence with its context. Its antigen is not known. This record belongs to a study of OX40 agonist ivuxolimab in advanced cancers. At the level of the study: Clinicians treated patients with ivuxolimab, an agonistic anti-OX40 (CD134) antibody. Study results and limitations: In the 0.1 to 3.0 mg/kg range, CD4+ and CD8+ blood T cells had expanded clonally by week 6. Researchers did not establish what antigens the expanded peripheral T cells target.

Data came from immunoSEQ multiplex PCR; TCRdb stores just in-frame clones and leaves some out. The sample lists some 68,000 clones; approximately 83% were seen once. V trimming: 0 bases; J trimming: 10 bases; junction bases outside the gene matches: 7. This CDR3 contains 14 residues. Germline CDR1 and CDR2: SGHNT and YYREEE (reference sequence). The specimen was CD4+ or CD8+ T cells sorted from blood, collected in a trial of the OX40 agonist ivuxolimab. This chain uses TRBV5-4 with TRBJ1-3, with 7 bases identical to TRBD1. The clonotype was recovered from an adult with an advanced solid tumor such as melanoma, head and neck, liver or kidney cancer. The CDR3 region is CASSLGGRTGTIYF. In DNA form, the CDR3 reads TGTGCCAGCAGCTTGGGGGGACGGACAGGAACCATATATTTT.